Listed below are T cell receptor beta chains from one sample, sequenced in a study of cytomegalovirus exposure and HLA in healthy donors. Measured with immunoSEQ multiplex PCR; TCRdb has only the in-frame clones, and not every one. The top ten clones hold about 1.7% of a sample with more than 95,000 clones, approximately 95% of them seen once. The sequencing sample was made of PBMCs. The receptors were gathered from a man aged 18 to 30 in good health and CMV-seronegative. Each CDR3 is given with its conserved first and last residue. Each record gives: clone size, CDR3 length, D gene, J gene, V gene, CDR3 protein, CDR3 DNA. A D gene is named only where the DNA matches it firmly. Only part of the rows carry a size: once, few, many, or a class if the clone is expanded.

NA,17,TRBD1,TRBJ1-2,TRBV27,CASSAPSTGGVRYGYTF,TGTGCCAGCAGTGCTCCCTCGACAGGGGGGGTAAGATATGGCTACACCTTC
NA,14,NA,TRBJ2-7,TRBV5-1,CASSFGRDTYEQYF,TGCGCCAGCAGCTTCGGCAGGGACACCTACGAGCAGTACTTC
NA,12,TRBD1,TRBJ1-5,TRBV7-8,CASSPDRAPQHF,TGTGCCAGCAGCCCCGACAGGGCTCCCCAGCATTTT
once,14,NA,TRBJ2-2,TRBV7-3,CASSFHANTGELFF,TGTGCCAGCAGCTTTCATGCGAACACCGGGGAGCTGTTTTTT
NA,12,NA,TRBJ2-7,TRBV10-1,CATLQQADGQYF,TGCGCCACACTTCAACAGGCGGACGGGCAGTACTTC
NA,13,NA,TRBJ2-7,TRBV5-4,CASSLSGTYEQYF,TGTGCCAGCAGCTTATCGGGTACCTACGAGCAGTACTTC
once,15,NA,TRBJ2-2,TRBV11-2,CASSLNGGYTGELFF,TGTGCCAGCAGCTTAAATGGTGGCTACACCGGGGAGCTGTTTTTT
NA,13,NA,TRBJ2-2,TRBV30,CAWSVRGTGELFF,TGTGCCTGGAGTGTAAGGGGCACCGGGGAGCTGTTTTTT
NA,13,NA,TRBJ2-5,TRBV5-1,CASSFEPTETQYF,TGCGCCAGCAGCTTTGAGCCTACAGAGACCCAGTACTTC
NA,13,TRBD1,TRBJ1-3,TRBV7-3,CASSRDRGNTIYF,TGTGCCAGCAGCCGGGACAGGGGGAACACCATATATTTT
NA,15,TRBD2,TRBJ2-2,TRBV19,CASSLTSGSTGELFF,TGTGCCAGTAGTCTTACTAGCGGGAGTACCGGGGAGCTGTTTTTT
NA,17,NA,TRBJ2-1,TRBV28,CASSLGAGLSSYNEQFF,TGTGCCAGCAGTTTGGGAGCGGGCCTAAGCTCCTACAATGAGCAGTTCTTC
once,18,NA,TRBJ2-7,TRBV4-2,CASSQDLVSAGEGYEQYF,TGTGCCAGCAGCCAAGATTTGGTCTCGGCAGGGGAGGGTTACGAGCAGTACTTC
NA,12,NA,TRBJ1-2,TRBV9,CASSVASYGYTF,TGTGCCAGCAGCGTAGCCAGCTATGGCTACACCTTC
NA,13,NA,TRBJ1-5,TRBV29-1,CSVAGGSNQPQHF,TGCAGCGTTGCGGGTGGAAGCAATCAGCCCCAGCATTTT
NA,15,NA,TRBJ2-2,TRBV4-3,CASSQGAQHTGELFF,TGCGCCAGCAGCCAAGGGGCCCAGCACACCGGGGAGCTGTTTTTT
once,14,TRBD2,TRBJ2-1,TRBV30,CAWETSGPYNEQFF,TGTGCCTGGGAAACTAGCGGACCCTACAATGAGCAGTTCTTC
NA,15,NA,TRBJ2-7,TRBV6-5,CASSYGGEGAYEQYF,TGTGCCAGCAGTTACGGGGGCGAGGGGGCCTACGAGCAGTACTTC
NA,15,TRBD1,TRBJ1-2,TRBV4-1,CASSQDARTGTGYTF,TGCGCCAGCAGCCAAGACGCTAGGACAGGGACAGGCTACACCTTC
once,14,NA,TRBJ2-7,TRBV28,CASSLERAFYEQYF,TGTGCCAGCAGTTTGGAGCGGGCCTTCTACGAGCAGTACTTC
NA,12,TRBD2,TRBJ2-1,TRBV28,CASRTSGGEQFF,TGTGCCAGCAGAACTAGCGGGGGGGAGCAGTTCTTC
NA,15,TRBD2,TRBJ2-2,TRBV10-1,CARGLAGGPGGELFF,TGCGCCAGGGGACTAGCGGGAGGGCCTGGCGGGGAGCTGTTTTTT
NA,14,NA,TRBJ1-4,TRBV29-1,CSAKRADGNEKLFF,TGCAGCGCCAAGAGGGCCGACGGCAATGAAAAACTGTTTTTT
NA,14,NA,TRBJ2-1,TRBV10-2,CASLEAGIFNEQFF,TGCGCCAGCCTCGAGGCAGGGATCTTCAATGAGCAGTTCTTC
NA,17,TRBD2,TRBJ2-7,TRBV7-2,CASSLLIAGGVPYEQYF,TGTGCCAGCAGCTTGTTGATAGCGGGAGGGGTCCCCTACGAGCAGTACTTC
NA,17,TRBD2,TRBJ2-5,TRBV2,CASSLNLRGLAEETQYF,TGTGCCAGCAGCTTAAATCTAAGGGGACTAGCGGAAGAGACCCAGTACTTC
NA,18,TRBD2,TRBJ2-3,TRBV29-1,CSVEFPRVVAGYVDTQYF,TGCAGCGTTGAATTCCCGAGGGTGGTAGCGGGATACGTAGATACGCAGTATTTT
NA,16,NA,TRBJ1-3,TRBV28,CASSFEGQEGGNTIYF,TGTGCCAGCAGTTTCGAGGGGCAGGAGGGTGGAAACACCATATATTTT
NA,15,NA,TRBJ2-2,TRBV7-2,CASSFQGTNTGELFF,TGTGCCAGCAGCTTTCAGGGGACGAACACCGGGGAGCTGTTTTTT
NA,16,TRBD1,TRBJ2-7,TRBV28,CASSHMGGQGPYEQYF,TGTGCCAGCAGTCATATGGGGGGACAGGGGCCCTACGAGCAGTACTTC
NA,15,NA,TRBJ2-5,TRBV19,CASSATRTGYETQYF,TGTGCCAGTAGCGCAACCCGAACGGGGTACGAGACCCAGTACTTC
NA,15,TRBD2,TRBJ2-7,TRBV6-5,CASSYGTSGSYEQYF,TGTGCCAGCAGTTACGGGACTAGCGGCTCCTACGAGCAGTACTTC